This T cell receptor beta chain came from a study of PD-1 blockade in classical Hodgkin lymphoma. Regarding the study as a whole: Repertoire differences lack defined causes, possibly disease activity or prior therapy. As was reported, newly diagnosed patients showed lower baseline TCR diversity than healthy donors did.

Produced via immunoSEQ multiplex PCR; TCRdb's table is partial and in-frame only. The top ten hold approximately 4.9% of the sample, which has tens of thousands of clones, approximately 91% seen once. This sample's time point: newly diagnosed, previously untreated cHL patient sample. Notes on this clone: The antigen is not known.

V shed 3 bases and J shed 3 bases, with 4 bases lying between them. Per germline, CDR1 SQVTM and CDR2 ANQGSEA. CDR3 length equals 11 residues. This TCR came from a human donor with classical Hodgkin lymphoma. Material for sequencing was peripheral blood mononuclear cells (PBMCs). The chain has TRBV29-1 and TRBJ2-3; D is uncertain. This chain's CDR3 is CSVDWTDTQYF. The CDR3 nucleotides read TGCAGCGTTGACTGGACAGATACGCAGTATTTT.